Below, 5 T cell receptor beta chains from the same sample are listed, as sequenced in a study of blood T cell repertoires in COVID-19. Clones were sequenced by immunoSEQ multiplex PCR, and TCRdb holds only the in-frame ones, with some missing. The sample consists of 30,000 or so clones, approximately 92% of them appearing once. The sequenced sample consisted of peripheral blood. The receptors were sampled from a man older than 75 with acute or convalescent COVID-19.

This chain connects TRBV2 to TRBJ1-5, with D unclear. The length of the CDR3 is 13 residues. Germline CDR1 and CDR2: SNHLY and FYNNEI. V lost 8 bases and J lost 4, with 12 bases in between. The CDR3, as DNA: TGTGCCAGCGCGGTTATAGGAAATCAGCCCCAGCATTTT. Amino acid sequence: CASAVIGNQPQHF.

The V call is TRBV6-4, the J call TRBJ1-6, with TRBD1 matching 7 bases. V dropped 8 bases and J dropped 7; count of bases not matched to a gene: 5. The V gene's germline CDR1 is MRHNA and CDR2 SNTAGT. The CDR3 runs to 13 residues. The CDR3 is CASATDRNSPLHF. The CDR3 nucleotides read TGTGCCAGCGCTACGGACAGGAATTCACCCCTCCACTTT.

This rearrangement joins TRBV27 to TRBJ1-1; TRBD1 might be the D (5 bases). Trimming cost V 2 bases and J 8 bases, with 15 bases left between them. The V gene's germline CDR1 is MNHEY and CDR2 SMNVEV (reference sequence). The CDR3 runs 14 residues. CDR3 region: CASSLVGRSGEAFF. In DNA, the CDR3 is TGTGCCAGCAGTTTAGTGGGGCGCTCCGGGGAAGCTTTCTTT.

This clone was found once. The chain employs TRBV19 and TRBJ1-4; D is perhaps TRBD1 (6 bases). The CDR3 has 13 amino acids. Germline V gene lookup returns CDR1 LNHDA and CDR2 SQIVND (reference sequence). Trimming shortened V by 1 base and J by 8 bases, and 8 bases separated the two germline ends. Here the CDR3 reads CASSIGTEEKLFF. The CDR3 DNA follows: TGTGCCAGTAGTATAGGGACAGAAGAAAAACTGTTTTTT.

The chain uses TRBV9 and TRBJ2-7, with TRBD2 matching 9 bases. Trimming cost V 4 bases and J 6 bases; bases outside gene matches: 20. Germline V gene sequence: CDR1 SGDLS, CDR2 YYNGEE. The CDR3 sequence is 18 residues long. The CDR3: CASSTGLGGGAETGEQYF. CDR3 in DNA: TGTGCCAGCAGCACCGGACTAGGCGGGGGGGCCGAAACGGGCGAGCAGTACTTC.